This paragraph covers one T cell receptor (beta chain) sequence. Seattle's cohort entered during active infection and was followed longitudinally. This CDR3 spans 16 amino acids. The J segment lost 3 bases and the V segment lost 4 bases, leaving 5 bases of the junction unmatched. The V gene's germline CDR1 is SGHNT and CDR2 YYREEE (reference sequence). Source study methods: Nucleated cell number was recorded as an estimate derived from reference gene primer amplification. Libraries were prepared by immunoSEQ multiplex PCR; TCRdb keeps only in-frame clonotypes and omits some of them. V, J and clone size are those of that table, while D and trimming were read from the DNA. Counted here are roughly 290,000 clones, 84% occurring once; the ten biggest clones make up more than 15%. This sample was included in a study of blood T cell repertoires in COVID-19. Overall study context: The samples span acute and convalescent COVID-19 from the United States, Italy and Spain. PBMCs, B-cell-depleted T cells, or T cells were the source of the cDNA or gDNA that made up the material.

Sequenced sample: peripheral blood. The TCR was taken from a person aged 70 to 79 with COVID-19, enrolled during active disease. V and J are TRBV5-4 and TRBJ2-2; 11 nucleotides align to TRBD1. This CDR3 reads CASSGGTGGYTGELFF. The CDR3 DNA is TGTGCCAGCAGCGGGGGGACAGGGGGTTACACCGGGGAGCTGTTTTTT.